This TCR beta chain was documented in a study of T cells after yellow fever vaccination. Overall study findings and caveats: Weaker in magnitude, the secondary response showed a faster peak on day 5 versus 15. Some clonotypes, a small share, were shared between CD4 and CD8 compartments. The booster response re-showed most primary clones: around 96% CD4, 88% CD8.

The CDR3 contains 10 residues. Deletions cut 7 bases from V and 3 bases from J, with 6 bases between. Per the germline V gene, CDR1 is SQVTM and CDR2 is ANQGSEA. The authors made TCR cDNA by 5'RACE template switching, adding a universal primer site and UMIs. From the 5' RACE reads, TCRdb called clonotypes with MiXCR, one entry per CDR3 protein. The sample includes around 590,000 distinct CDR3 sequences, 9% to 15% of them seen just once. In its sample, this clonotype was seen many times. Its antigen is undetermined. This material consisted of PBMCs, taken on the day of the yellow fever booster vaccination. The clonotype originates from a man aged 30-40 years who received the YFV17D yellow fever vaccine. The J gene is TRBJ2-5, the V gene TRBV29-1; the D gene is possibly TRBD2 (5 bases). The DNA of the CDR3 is TGCAGCGCCGGGGAAGAGACCCAGTACTTC. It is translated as CSAGEETQYF. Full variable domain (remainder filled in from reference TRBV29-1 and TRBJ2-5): SAVISQKPSRDICQRGTSLTIQCQVDSQVTMMFWYRQQPGQSLTLIATANQGSEATYESGFVIDKFPISRPNLTFSTLTVSNMSPEDSSIYLCSAGEETQYFGPGTRLLVL.